These T cell receptor beta chains were read from a single sample in a study of cytomegalovirus exposure and HLA in healthy donors. The table came from immunoSEQ multiplex PCR; TCRdb's copy has only in-frame clones and leaves some out. This sample's clone table lists about 160,000 clones. The sequenced sample was PBMCs. The receptors shown here come from a man younger than 40 in good health and CMV-seronegative. Each CDR3 is given with its conserved first and last residue. A D gene is named only where the DNA matches it firmly.

d_gene: TRBD1
v_gene: TRBV9
j_gene: TRBJ1-5
len: 14
CDR3nt: TGTGCCAGCAGCGCACAGGGGTTCAATCAGCCCCAGCATTTT
CDR3aa: CASSAQGFNQPQHF

d_gene: -
v_gene: TRBV9
j_gene: TRBJ1-4
len: 15
CDR3nt: TGTGCCAGCAGCGTATCAGGCCGGTGGGCTACGGAACTGTTTTTT
CDR3aa: CASSVSGRWATELFF

d_gene: TRBD1
v_gene: TRBV11-2
j_gene: TRBJ1-5
len: 14
CDR3nt: TGTGCCAGCAGCTTTGGACAGGTCAATCAGCCCCAGCATTTT
CDR3aa: CASSFGQVNQPQHF

d_gene: -
v_gene: TRBV2
j_gene: TRBJ2-1
len: 15
CDR3nt: TGTGCCAGCAGTGCTGGGCAGGGCTCCTACAATGAGCAGTTCTTC
CDR3aa: CASSAGQGSYNEQFF

d_gene: -
v_gene: TRBV19
j_gene: TRBJ2-3
len: 13
CDR3nt: TGTGCCAGTAGCCGGGACTCCCCAGATACGCAGTATTTT
CDR3aa: CASSRDSPDTQYF

d_gene: -
v_gene: TRBV18
j_gene: TRBJ2-2
len: 14
CDR3nt: TGTGCCAGCTCACCCGAAAGGTCAGGCGGGGAGCTGTTTTTT
CDR3aa: CASSPERSGGELFF

d_gene: -
v_gene: TRBV6-6
j_gene: TRBJ1-1
len: 12
CDR3nt: TGTGCCAGCAGCAAACAGAACACTGAAGCTTTCTTT
CDR3aa: CASSKQNTEAFF

d_gene: -
v_gene: TRBV28
j_gene: TRBJ2-7
len: 12
CDR3nt: TGTGCCAGCAGTCCCCTTGGGAGGGAGCAGTACTTC
CDR3aa: CASSPLGREQYF

d_gene: TRBD2
v_gene: TRBV18
j_gene: TRBJ2-7
len: 13
CDR3nt: TGTGCCAGCTCTCAATTAGCGGGAACCGTGCAGTACTTC
CDR3aa: CASSQLAGTVQYF

d_gene: -
v_gene: TRBV19
j_gene: TRBJ1-2
len: 15
CDR3nt: TGTGCCAGCTTTCAGGAGGGACGTGGGACCTATGGCTACACCTTC
CDR3aa: CASFQEGRGTYGYTF

d_gene: -
v_gene: TRBV5-4
j_gene: TRBJ2-5
len: 14
CDR3nt: TGTGCCAGCAGCGCCACAGGAAATCAAGAGACCCAGTACTTC
CDR3aa: CASSATGNQETQYF

d_gene: TRBD2
v_gene: TRBV10-3
j_gene: TRBJ2-7
len: 13
CDR3nt: TGTGCCATCAGTAGGACACTAGCGGATGAGCAGTACTTC
CDR3aa: CAISRTLADEQYF

d_gene: -
v_gene: TRBV4-1
j_gene: TRBJ2-2
len: 12
CDR3nt: TGCGCCAGCAGCCATAAAACCGGGGAGCTGTTTTTT
CDR3aa: CASSHKTGELFF

d_gene: -
v_gene: TRBV7-9
j_gene: TRBJ1-2
len: 12
CDR3nt: TGTGCCAGCAGCTCAACGGACTATGGCTACACCTTC
CDR3aa: CASSSTDYGYTF

d_gene: TRBD2
v_gene: TRBV7-2
j_gene: TRBJ2-7
len: 15
CDR3nt: TGTGCCAGCAGCTCGGGTAGCGGGAGGAGCAGCGAGCAGTACTTC
CDR3aa: CASSSGSGRSSEQYF

d_gene: TRBD1
v_gene: TRBV27
j_gene: TRBJ2-1
len: 16
CDR3nt: TGTGCCAGCAGTTCCCTCGGACAGGGGGCAATCTATGAGCAGTTCTTC
CDR3aa: CASSSLGQGAIYEQFF

d_gene: TRBD2
v_gene: TRBV6-5
j_gene: TRBJ2-7
len: 15
CDR3nt: TGTGCCAGCAGCCACGGGGCTAGCGGGATCTACGAGCAGTACTTC
CDR3aa: CASSHGASGIYEQYF

d_gene: -
v_gene: TRBV11-2
j_gene: TRBJ2-1
len: 12
CDR3nt: TGTGCCAGCAGCTCCCCATCCGGTGAGCAGTTCTTC
CDR3aa: CASSSPSGEQFF

d_gene: -
v_gene: TRBV25-1
j_gene: TRBJ2-3
len: 15
CDR3nt: TGTGCCAGCAGTGATCTGAGACAGGGCACAGATACGCAGTATTTT
CDR3aa: CASSDLRQGTDTQYF

d_gene: TRBD1
v_gene: TRBV5-1
j_gene: TRBJ1-3
len: 15
CDR3nt: TGCGCCAGCAGCGTAACCGGGACAGGGGGAAACACCATATATTTT
CDR3aa: CASSVTGTGGNTIYF

d_gene: -
v_gene: TRBV30
j_gene: TRBJ2-7
len: 13
CDR3nt: TGTGCCTGGTCCCTAGCCGTATCCTACGAGCAGTACTTC
CDR3aa: CAWSLAVSYEQYF

d_gene: -
v_gene: TRBV7-9
j_gene: TRBJ1-2
len: 13
CDR3nt: TGTGCCAGCAGCCCCTTTGGCAACTATGGCTACACCTTC
CDR3aa: CASSPFGNYGYTF

d_gene: TRBD2
v_gene: TRBV6-1
j_gene: TRBJ2-7
len: 16
CDR3nt: TGTGCCAGCAGTGGACGGACTAGCGGGAGAATCTACGAGCAGTACTTC
CDR3aa: CASSGRTSGRIYEQYF

d_gene: -
v_gene: TRBV18
j_gene: TRBJ2-7
len: 14
CDR3nt: TGTGCCAGCTCACCACGTCAGGGAACCTACGAGCAGTACTTC
CDR3aa: CASSPRQGTYEQYF

d_gene: -
v_gene: TRBV5-1
j_gene: TRBJ1-4
len: 14
CDR3nt: TGCGCCAGCAGAAGAGGGAATCAGAATGAAAAACTGTTTTTT
CDR3aa: CASRRGNQNEKLFF

d_gene: TRBD2
v_gene: TRBV15
j_gene: TRBJ2-5
len: 17
CDR3nt: TGTGCCACCAGCAGAGATCCGGCGGGAGGGGGACAAGAGACCCAGTACTTC
CDR3aa: CATSRDPAGGGQETQYF

d_gene: -
v_gene: TRBV7-2
j_gene: TRBJ1-1
len: 13
CDR3nt: TGTGCCAGCAGCCCCTGGGAGGGGACGGGAGCTTTCTTT
CDR3aa: CASSPWEGTGAFF

d_gene: TRBD2
v_gene: TRBV5-1
j_gene: TRBJ2-1
len: 17
CDR3nt: TGCGCCAGCAGCCCTAATCTAGCGGGAGGGCTTTCCAATGAGCAGTTCTTC
CDR3aa: CASSPNLAGGLSNEQFF

d_gene: TRBD1
v_gene: TRBV19
j_gene: TRBJ1-1
len: 15
CDR3nt: TGTGCCAGCCGGGATGGAGGGGGCGCGGACACTGAAGCTTTCTTT
CDR3aa: CASRDGGGADTEAFF

d_gene: -
v_gene: TRBV7-2
j_gene: TRBJ2-1
len: 14
CDR3nt: TGTGCCAGCAGCCGAGACTCTCTGGGCAATGAGCAGTTCTTC
CDR3aa: CASSRDSLGNEQFF

d_gene: -
v_gene: TRBV9
j_gene: TRBJ2-7
len: 14
CDR3nt: TGTGCCAGCAGCGTGAGCGCAGCTTCCTACGAGCAGTACTTC
CDR3aa: CASSVSAASYEQYF

d_gene: -
v_gene: TRBV7-9
j_gene: TRBJ2-5
len: 14
CDR3nt: TGTGCCAGCAGCTTAGGGTGGACAGAAGAGACCCAGTACTTC
CDR3aa: CASSLGWTEETQYF

d_gene: TRBD2
v_gene: TRBV19
j_gene: TRBJ2-1
len: 14
CDR3nt: TGTGCCAGTAGTATAGGGGGGACTAGTCTCGACCAGTTCTTC
CDR3aa: CASSIGGTSLDQFF

d_gene: -
v_gene: TRBV7-8
j_gene: TRBJ2-7
len: 13
CDR3nt: TGTGCCAGCAGCTTCGAGGATGTTTACGAGCAGTACTTC
CDR3aa: CASSFEDVYEQYF

d_gene: -
v_gene: TRBV29-1
j_gene: TRBJ1-4
len: 12
CDR3nt: TGCAGCGTTGAAGGGGGGCGAGGTCAGCACGTTTTT
CDR3aa: CSVEGGRGQHVF

d_gene: TRBD1
v_gene: TRBV5-6
j_gene: TRBJ1-5
len: 14
CDR3nt: TGTGCCAGCAGCTTGGGGACAGGGCATCAGCCCCAGCATTTT
CDR3aa: CASSLGTGHQPQHF

d_gene: TRBD1
v_gene: TRBV6-1
j_gene: TRBJ2-5
len: 15
CDR3nt: TGTGCCAGCACCGAGGACAGGGGGCTCGGGGAGACCCAGTACTTC
CDR3aa: CASTEDRGLGETQYF

d_gene: TRBD2
v_gene: TRBV5-1
j_gene: TRBJ2-2
len: 15
CDR3nt: TGCGCCAGCAGCTCTGTTTCGGGGGGGCACCGGGAGCTGTTTTTT
CDR3aa: CASSSVSGGHRELFF

d_gene: -
v_gene: TRBV19
j_gene: TRBJ1-4
len: 16
CDR3nt: TGTGCCAGTAGCCCAAACGAGGGAATAGCTAATGAAAAACTGTTTTTT
CDR3aa: CASSPNEGIANEKLFF

d_gene: TRBD1
v_gene: TRBV6-5
j_gene: TRBJ1-1
len: 14
CDR3nt: TGTGCCAGCAGTCGTAACAGGGGGGGAACTGAAGCTTTCTTT
CDR3aa: CASSRNRGGTEAFF

d_gene: -
v_gene: TRBV2
j_gene: TRBJ2-7
len: 13
CDR3nt: TGTGCCAGCAGAAGGGACACTTTCTACGAGCAGTACTTC
CDR3aa: CASRRDTFYEQYF

d_gene: -
v_gene: TRBV27
j_gene: TRBJ2-1
len: 15
CDR3nt: TGTGCCAGCAGTTTCGGCGGGGTTACCTACAATGAGCAGTTCTTC
CDR3aa: CASSFGGVTYNEQFF

d_gene: TRBD2
v_gene: TRBV11-2
j_gene: TRBJ2-1
len: 17
CDR3nt: TGTGCCAGCAGCTTAGACGGCGGGATAGCGGGAGACAATGAGCAGTTCTTC
CDR3aa: CASSLDGGIAGDNEQFF

d_gene: -
v_gene: TRBV7-2
j_gene: TRBJ2-1
len: 16
CDR3nt: TGTGCCAGCAGCTTAGGGGGGGAACTTCTATACGGAGAGCAGTTCTTC
CDR3aa: CASSLGGELLYGEQFF

d_gene: -
v_gene: TRBV11-2
j_gene: TRBJ2-7
len: 13
CDR3nt: TGTGCCAGCAGCTTAGGTCTAGTCTATGAGCAGTACTTC
CDR3aa: CASSLGLVYEQYF

d_gene: TRBD1
v_gene: TRBV30
j_gene: TRBJ1-1
len: 16
CDR3nt: TGTGCCTGGGCCGGGACAGGGTTCTTCCTGAACACTGAAGCTTTCTTT
CDR3aa: CAWAGTGFFLNTEAFF

d_gene: TRBD2
v_gene: TRBV7-9
j_gene: TRBJ2-3
len: 16
CDR3nt: TGTGCCAGCAGCTTAACGGCTAGCGGGAGTGCAGATACGCAGTATTTT
CDR3aa: CASSLTASGSADTQYF